Below, 27 T cell receptor beta chains from the same sample are listed, as sequenced in a study of CXCR3-negative and CXCR3-positive naive CD8 T cells. TRB cDNA was prepared as libraries by UMI-labeled 5' RACE. TCRdb reprocessed the 5' RACE reads; each CDR3 protein has one entry and no DNA is given. Recorded here are approximately 56,000 distinct CDR3 sequences; the top ten clones represent 20% to 25%. The specimen was memory CD8+ T cells from blood. These receptors originate from a human donor in good health. Some clones in this sample may be carry-over from other donors' samples.

CDR3 in amino acids: CASSLGGSEQYF. This chain uses TRBV7-2 with TRBJ2-7; the D gene TCRdb calls, TRBD2, cannot be checked with no DNA. Germline V gene lookup returns CDR1 SGHTA and CDR2 FQGNSA. The CDR3 consists of 12 residues.

This chain joins TRBV12-3 or TRBV12-4 and TRBJ2-1. The CDR3 loop spans 14 amino acids. The chain's CDR3 is CASSLESGYNEQFF.

The chain joins TRBV7-9 to TRBJ1-2; TCRdb gives TRBD1 as the D gene, but with no DNA this cannot be confirmed. The germline gives CDR1 SEHNR, CDR2 FQNEAQ (reference sequence). The CDR3 extends over 16 amino acids. The CDR3: CASSPIEGQGIYGYTF.

The gene calls are TRBV6-4 and TRBJ2-6; checking the TCRdb D call of TRBD1 is not possible without DNA. The CDR3 runs to 18 residues. Per germline, CDR1 MRHNA and CDR2 SNTAGT. The CDR3 protein is CASSDSSTGLSGANVLAF.

V gene TRBV11-3 combines with J gene TRBJ2-1; the D call of TRBD1 rests on TCRdb alone, since no DNA is present to check it. This CDR3 region has 17 residues. Germline values: CDR1 SGHNT, CDR2 YENEEA. The CDR3 spells CASSRPKTGTPDMEQFF.

The V and J genes are TRBV7-9 and TRBJ1-1; the D gene TCRdb calls, TRBD1, cannot be checked with no DNA. Germline-derived CDR1 and CDR2 are SEHNR and FQNEAQ (reference sequence). This CDR3 contains 16 residues. The CDR3 loop reads CASSFLSGGWNTEAFF.

The V gene is TRBV29-1, the J gene TRBJ2-2; TCRdb's D call, TRBD1, is unchecked because there is no DNA. The CDR3 has 13 residues. Germline loops: CDR1 SQVTM, CDR2 ANQGSEA. CDR3 sequence: CSASPGGTGELFF.

The CDR3 spells CSARDWGAGGEAFF. The V call is TRBV20-1, the J call TRBJ1-1; TCRdb returns TRBD1, unconfirmable since there is no DNA. Per germline, CDR1 DFQATT and CDR2 SNEGSKA (reference sequence). The CDR3 covers 14 residues.

V and J are TRBV6-2 or TRBV6-3 and TRBJ2-7. This CDR3 is built from 12 residues. Germline lookup yields CDR1 MNHEY and CDR2 SVGEGT. Here the CDR3 reads CASSYGVDEQYF.

V is TRBV29-1 and J is TRBJ2-7; TCRdb returns TRBD2, unconfirmable since there is no DNA. The CDR3 runs 13 residues. Germline CDR1 and CDR2: SQVTM and ANQGSEA. The CDR3 spells CSGIVGTSYEQYF.

The chain is built from TRBV10-2 and TRBJ2-3. This CDR3 is 15 amino acids long. The germline V gene encodes CDR1 WSHSY and CDR2 SAAADI. The CDR3 reads CASRRTEASTDTQYF.

The V gene is TRBV7-2, the J gene TRBJ1-5. The germline V gene has CDR1 SGHTA and CDR2 FQGNSA. This CDR3 has 14 amino acids. CDR3: CASSLPYSNQPQHF.

This sequence joins TRBV28 and TRBJ2-2; TCRdb's D call, TRBD2, is unchecked because there is no DNA. The CDR3 contains 15 residues. The germline V gene has CDR1 MDHEN and CDR2 SYDVKM. The CDR3 here is CASSPRGLNTGELFF.

The chain has TRBV9 and TRBJ2-5; TCRdb returns TRBD2, unconfirmable since there is no DNA. CDR3 length equals 15 residues. Germline V gene lookup returns CDR1 SGDLS and CDR2 YYNGEE. CDR3 in amino acids: CASSAVAGVSETQYF.

V usage is TRBV28 and J usage is TRBJ2-7. The CDR3 consists of 11 residues. CDR1 and CDR2 from the germline V gene are MDHEN and SYDVKM. The CDR3: CASSPDEEQYF.

This sequence joins TRBV7-9 and TRBJ2-3; TCRdb proposes TRBD2, but this gene call is untestable without DNA. The CDR3 length is 11 residues. Germline CDR1 reads SEHNR; CDR2 reads FQNEAQ (reference sequence). The CDR3 protein is CASPSVDTQYF.

The V and J genes are TRBV4-2 and TRBJ1-4; TCRdb proposes TRBD1, but this gene call is untestable without DNA. This CDR3 has 14 amino acids. The germline CDR1 and CDR2 sequences are LGHNA and YNFKEQ. The CDR3 here is CASSFWGGDEKLFF.

This sequence joins TRBV7-8 and TRBJ1-1. Germline V gene data show CDR1 as SGHVS and CDR2 as FQNEAQ. The CDR3 consists of 11 residues. This CDR3 is CASSFGSEAFF.

The rearrangement uses TRBV7-6 and TRBJ2-1; TCRdb's D call, TRBD2, is unchecked because there is no DNA. CDR1 and CDR2 from the germline V gene are SGHVS and FNYEAQ. This CDR3 is built from 16 residues. The CDR3 is CASSRTPGTRDNEQFF.

The chain employs TRBV6-2 or TRBV6-3 and TRBJ2-1; TCRdb selects TRBD2, and the lack of DNA leaves this call unchecked. CDR1 MNHEY and CDR2 SVGEGT come from the germline V gene. The CDR3 runs 15 residues. The CDR3 sequence is CASSYGTSGGHEQFF.

The chain has TRBV28 and TRBJ2-3; TCRdb's assignment of TRBD1 cannot be checked, as there is no DNA. The germline V gene encodes CDR1 MDHEN and CDR2 SYDVKM. The CDR3 has 14 residues. This chain's CDR3 is CASSLGGVTDTQYF.

The rearrangement uses TRBV29-1 and TRBJ2-2; the D call from TCRdb, TRBD1, cannot be confirmed without DNA. Germline V gene lookup returns CDR1 SQVTM and CDR2 ANQGSEA. The CDR3 consists of 14 residues. Here the CDR3 reads CSVDGPGRTGELFF.

The J gene is TRBJ2-3, the V gene TRBV29-1; the D call of TRBD2 rests on TCRdb alone, since no DNA is present to check it. Germline assignment: CDR1 SQVTM and CDR2 ANQGSEA. CDR3 length: 15 residues. CDR3: CSVRSSGGETDTQYF.

The J gene is TRBJ2-1, the V gene TRBV11-2; TCRdb lists TRBD2, though no DNA is available to test this call. Germline assignment: CDR1 SGHAT and CDR2 FQNNGV. The CDR3 runs to 13 residues. CDR3 in amino acids: CASSSSANNEQFF.

V gene TRBV4-3 combines with J gene TRBJ2-1; TCRdb's D call of TRBD1 is untestable without DNA. CDR1 is LGHNA and CDR2 is YSLEER in the germline V gene. The CDR3 has 18 residues. The CDR3 sequence: CASSQDRAIRGLNSEQFF.

This sequence joins TRBV29-1 and TRBJ2-7; TCRdb's D call, TRBD2, is unchecked because there is no DNA. The CDR3 runs to 16 residues. Germline CDR1 SQVTM, CDR2 ANQGSEA. The CDR3 spells CSAQLLLAGSSYEQYF.

The genes are TRBV10-3 and TRBJ1-1. The CDR3 is made up of 14 amino acids. Germline-derived CDR1 and CDR2 are ENHRY and SYGVKD. CDR3 sequence reads: CAISDAGGNTEAFF.